This passage covers 2 T cell receptor beta chains from one sample sequenced in a study of metastatic and nonmetastatic thyroid tumors. TCRdb re-clonotyped the PCR reads via MiXCR. The data show more than 40,000 clones, 24% seen once. No patient received treatment before thyroid surgery. The sample was tumor tissue. These receptors came from a female donor with papillary thyroid cancer or a benign thyroid nodule (not recorded which). Some clones in this sample may be carry-over from other donors' samples.

Ten or more counts support this clone. The chain links TRBV9 to TRBJ1-6; 7 nucleotides align to TRBD1. V was clipped by 4 bases and J by 8 bases; unmatched bases: 3. The germline V gene encodes CDR1 SGDLS and CDR2 YYNGEE. The CDR3 loop spans 13 amino acids. The CDR3 spells CASSLGTDSPLHF. The CDR3 region has the DNA TGTGCCAGCAGCCTAGGGACAGATTCACCCCTCCACTTT. Full variable domain (remainder filled in from reference TRBV9 and TRBJ1-6): DSGVTQTPKHLITATGQRVTLRCSPRSGDLSVYWYQQSLDQGLQFLIQYYNGEERAKGNILERFSAQQFPDLHSELNLSSLELGDSALYFCASSLGTDSPLHFGNGTRLTVT.

This chain joins TRBV6-1 and TRBJ2-7, with D unclear. Germline CDR1 reads MNHNS; CDR2 reads SASEGT. The V and J ends lost 8 bases and 4 bases respectively, with 12 bases between them. CDR3 length: 12 amino acids. CDR3 loop: CASEASNYEQYF. DNA of the CDR3: TGTGCCAGCGAGGCGTCTAATTACGAGCAGTACTTC.